A single sample is the source of the 15 T cell receptor beta chains below, sequenced in a study of CXCR3-negative and CXCR3-positive naive CD8 T cells. UMI labels and 5' RACE were used to prepare the TRB cDNA libraries. TCRdb reprocessed the 5' RACE reads, with one entry per CDR3 protein and no DNA. This listing includes roughly 8,000 distinct CDR3 sequences. Sequencing was carried out using naive CXCR3- CD8+ T cells from blood. As for subset: CD45RO-CCR7+CD27+CD95- naive CD8+ T cells lacking CXCR3 (TNR3-). These receptors originate from a human donor in good health. Some clones in this sample may be carry-over from other donors' samples.

This clonotype is labeled medium-sized (0.01 to 0.1%) based on frequency. The chain employs TRBV29-1 and TRBJ2-7; as DNA is missing, the TRBD2 call by TCRdb cannot be tested. The CDR3 extends over 14 amino acids. CDR1 and CDR2 from the germline V gene are SQVTM and ANQGSEA. CDR3: CSVEEGTASSEQYF.

By frequency, this clonotype is medium-sized. The chain has TRBV20-1 and TRBJ2-3; as DNA is missing, the TRBD1 call by TCRdb cannot be tested. The CDR3 length is 14 residues. Germline loops: CDR1 DFQATT, CDR2 SNEGSKA (reference sequence). The CDR3 reads CSASGTESTDTQYF.

The chain uses TRBV3-1 and TRBJ2-5; the D call of TRBD2 rests on TCRdb alone, since no DNA is present to check it. The CDR3 is 17 amino acids. CDR1 LGHDT and CDR2 YNNKEL come from the germline V gene (reference sequence). The CDR3 spells CASSQDSGGRAGETQYF.

CDR3 residues: CASSARDGDYEQYF. This sequence joins TRBV7-9 and TRBJ2-7. The CDR3 length is 14 residues. Germline CDR1 SEHNR, CDR2 FQNEAQ (reference sequence).

By frequency, this clonotype is medium-sized. The chain has TRBV5-1 and TRBJ2-7; TCRdb's assignment of TRBD1 cannot be checked, as there is no DNA. The CDR3 is 18 residues long. Germline V gene lookup returns CDR1 SGHRS and CDR2 YFSETQ. CDR3 region: CASSLGLLEGTAAYEQYF.

The chain combines TRBV5-6 with TRBJ2-3; the TRBD1 assignment by TCRdb is unverifiable without DNA. The length of the CDR3 is 15 residues. Germline V lookup: CDR1 SGHDT, CDR2 YYEEEE. The chain's CDR3 is CASSTGTGGTDTQYF.

The chain recombines TRBV7-9 with TRBJ2-1; the TCRdb D gene call, TRBD1, has no DNA to confirm it. CDR3 size: 17 residues. The germline V gene encodes CDR1 SEHNR and CDR2 FQNEAQ (reference sequence). CDR3: CASSSSGQTPSYNEQFF.

According to its frequency, this clonotype is medium-sized (0.01 to 0.1%). This rearrangement joins TRBV12-5 to TRBJ2-5; the D call from TCRdb, TRBD1, cannot be confirmed without DNA. Germline V gene data show CDR1 as LGHNT and CDR2 as FRNRAP. The length of the CDR3 is 18 residues. CDR3 amino acids: CASATRASGQEVGETQYF.

V and J are TRBV2 and TRBJ2-5. CDR3 length: 13 amino acids. Germline-derived CDR1 and CDR2 are SNHLY and FYNNEI. CDR3 sequence reads: CASTLPFQETQYF.

The rearrangement joins TRBV29-1 to TRBJ2-7; the TCRdb call, TRBD2, lacks DNA for checking. The CDR3 sequence is 13 residues long. Germline V gene data show CDR1 as SQVTM and CDR2 as ANQGSEA. The chain's CDR3 is CSVVPPAAREQYF.

This clonotype is classed as medium-sized by frequency. The chain carries TRBV12-3 or TRBV12-4 and TRBJ2-7; the D gene TCRdb calls, TRBD2, cannot be checked with no DNA. The CDR3 loop spans 12 amino acids. This CDR3 is CASTVSGTSQYF.

This clonotype is identified as medium-sized from frequency. The V gene is TRBV29-1, the J gene TRBJ2-1; with no DNA, the TCRdb D assignment of TRBD1 cannot be verified. The germline V gene has CDR1 SQVTM and CDR2 ANQGSEA. This CDR3 comprises 14 residues. CDR3 sequence reads: CSVEGQGNYNEQFF.

V is TRBV28 and J is TRBJ2-1; the TCRdb call, TRBD2, lacks DNA for checking. Germline V gives CDR1 MDHEN, CDR2 SYDVKM. The CDR3 is 15 amino acids. The CDR3 reads CASSLQAEGGNEQFF.

The V gene is TRBV20-1, the J gene TRBJ2-3; checking the TCRdb D call of TRBD2 is not possible without DNA. The CDR3 covers 14 residues. Per the germline V gene, CDR1 is DFQATT and CDR2 is SNEGSKA (reference sequence). The CDR3 spells CSASGGDVTDTQYF.

The genes are TRBV2 and TRBJ2-7; with no DNA, the TCRdb D assignment of TRBD2 cannot be verified. The CDR3 extends over 15 amino acids. Germline V gene lookup returns CDR1 SNHLY and CDR2 FYNNEI. The CDR3 region is CASSGGGQSGNEQYF.